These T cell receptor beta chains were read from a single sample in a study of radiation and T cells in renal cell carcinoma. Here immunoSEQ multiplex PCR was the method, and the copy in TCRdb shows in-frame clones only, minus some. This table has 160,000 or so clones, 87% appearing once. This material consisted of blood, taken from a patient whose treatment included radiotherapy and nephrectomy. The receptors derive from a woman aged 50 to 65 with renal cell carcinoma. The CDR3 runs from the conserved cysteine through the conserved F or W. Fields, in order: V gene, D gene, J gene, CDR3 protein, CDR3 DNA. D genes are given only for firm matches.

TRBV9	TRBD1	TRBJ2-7	CASSGRDRVNGYEQYF	TGTGCCAGCAGCGGAAGAGACAGGGTAAATGGCTACGAGCAGTACTTC
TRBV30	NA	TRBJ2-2	CAWSVNLNTGELFF	TGTGCCTGGAGTGTGAATCTAAACACCGGGGAGCTGTTTTTT
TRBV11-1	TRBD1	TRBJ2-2	CASTREQGVTGELFF	TGTGCCAGCACCCGCGAACAGGGGGTCACCGGGGAGCTGTTTTTT
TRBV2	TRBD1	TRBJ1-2	CASSYPGQGSNYGYTF	TGTGCCAGCAGTTACCCGGGACAGGGTTCTAACTATGGCTACACCTTC
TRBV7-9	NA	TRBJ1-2	CASSGTGSSSYGYTF	TGTGCCAGCAGCGGAACAGGGTCATCAAGCTATGGCTACACCTTC
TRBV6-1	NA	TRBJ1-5	CASSEAGHSQGPQHF	TGTGCCAGCAGTGAAGCGGGGCACTCCCAAGGACCCCAGCATTTT
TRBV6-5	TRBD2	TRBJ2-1	CASSYSLAGGPIF	TGTGCCAGCAGTTACTCTCTAGCGGGGGGACCCATCTTC
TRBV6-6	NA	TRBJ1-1	CASRYRTAEGEAFF	TGTGCCAGCAGATACAGGACCGCGGAAGGGGAAGCTTTCTTT
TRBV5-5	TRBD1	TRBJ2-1	CASSPGQGSYNEQFF	TGTGCCAGCAGCCCTGGACAGGGGTCCTACAATGAGCAGTTCTTC
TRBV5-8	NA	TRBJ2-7	CASSLGGGRPYEQYF	TGTGCCAGCAGCCTCGGAGGCGGAAGACCTTACGAGCAGTACTTC
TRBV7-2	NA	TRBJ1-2	CASSLAFRELGYTF	TGTGCCAGCAGCTTAGCGTTCCGTGAGCTGGGCTACACCTTC
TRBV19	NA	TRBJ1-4	CASSSEGANEKLFF	TGTGCCAGTAGTTCCGAGGGAGCGAATGAAAAACTGTTTTTT
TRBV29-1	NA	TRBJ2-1	CSGSPRGGHEQFF	TGCAGCGGTTCCCCGAGGGGGGGCCATGAGCAGTTCTTC
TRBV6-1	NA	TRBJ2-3	CASSDRSRGSTDTQYF	TGTGCCAGCAGTGATCGTTCCCGGGGGAGCACAGATACGCAGTATTTT